This T cell receptor beta chain stems from a study of CD8 T cells in Susac syndrome. Random hexamers were used to reverse transcribe the RNA input (about 0.5 to 1 ug). TCRdb reanalysed the immunoSEQ multiplex PCR reads using MiXCR and keeps one entry per CDR3 protein. This repertoire shows almost 450,000 distinct CDR3 sequences, 75% to 90% found once; its top ten account for roughly 0.1%. J gave up 8 bases and V 6 bases, and 13 bases lay outside the gene matches. The CDR3 sequence is 15 residues long. Looked up from germline, CDR1 is MNHNS and CDR2 is SASEGT. This sequence originates from a human donor with multiple sclerosis. The sample comprised CD8+ T cells from PBMCs. The chain links TRBV6-1 to TRBJ2-3; 8 bases fit TRBD1. The chain's CDR3 is CASRRVDRGEGTQYF. The CDR3 DNA follows: TGTGCCAGCAGGCGCGTCGACAGGGGAGAGGGTACGCAGTATTTT.